Following are 12 T cell receptor beta chains from one sample sequenced in a study of blood T cell repertoires in COVID-19 (dated by TCRdb to the early 2020s). The receptor library was made with the immunoSEQ multiplex PCR assay. TCRdb took over this immuneACCESS table, retaining in-frame rearrangements with V and J assigned. Such tables are incomplete; in checked studies, under half of the missing clones stem from an unresolved V gene, and the remainder is unexplained. Recorded for this sample are about 140,000 clones; 84% of them occurred a single time. The biggest ten clones account for 3% to 3.5% of the sample. The sample consisted of PBMCs or T cells enriched from blood (not recorded which). The origin of the receptors is a woman aged 50 to 60 with acute COVID-19.

The rearrangement links TRBV10-3 to TRBJ2-5; 9 bases line up with TRBD2. CDR3 length: 13 amino acids. Losses at the gene ends were 6 bases for V and 3 bases for J; bases not matched to a gene: 2. The germline gives CDR1 ENHRY, CDR2 SYGVKD. CDR3 sequence (DNA): TGTGCCATCAGCTTAGCGGGAGAAGAGACCCAGTACTTC. Translated, it gives CAISLAGEETQYF.

The table lists this clone with a count of one. The chain couples TRBV21-1 to TRBJ2-1; TRBD1, the table's D call, lacks a check against the DNA. TRBV21-1 has pseudogene status. The CDR3 covers 16 residues. The CDR3 DNA follows: TGTGCCAGCAGCAAAGTGAGAGGGGGAAACTACAATGAGCAGTTCTTC. Amino acids: CASSKVRGGNYNEQFF.

The rearrangement joins TRBV21-1 to TRBJ1-2; the table's D call TRBD1 went unverified against the DNA. TRBV21-1 is termed a pseudogene. This CDR3 has 15 residues. The CDR3 here is CASSTWTGDHYGYTF. The CDR3 DNA reads TGTGCCAGCAGCACCTGGACAGGGGATCACTATGGCTACACCTTC.

The rearrangement links TRBV6-6 to TRBJ1-5; 7 bases fit TRBD1. CDR1 and CDR2 (germline): MNHNY, SVGAGI (reference sequence). The CDR3 is made up of 15 amino acids. The J segment lost 1 base and the V segment lost 5 bases, leaving 5 bases of the junction unmatched. CDR3 sequence reads: CASSPGGQSNQPQHF. The CDR3 region has the DNA TGTGCCAGCAGTCCCGGGGGACAGAGCAATCAGCCCCAGCATTTT.

V gene TRBV3-1 (or the pseudogene TRBV3-2) combines with J gene TRBJ2-3, with 8 bases aligning to TRBD2. CDR3 length: 15 amino acids. V dropped 2 bases and J dropped 4; count of bases not matched to a gene: 5. Germline V gives CDR1 LGHDT, CDR2 YNNKEL (reference sequence). For the CDR3, the DNA is TGTGCCAGCAGCCAACCGGGAGGGCCTCCAGATACGCAGTATTTT. Residues: CASSQPGGPPDTQYF.

J is TRBJ1-4 and V is TRBV19; D unclear. CDR3 size: 15 residues. Trimming cost V 10 bases and J 2 bases, with 17 bases left between them. CDR1 is LNHDA and CDR2 is SQIVND in the germline V gene (reference sequence). The CDR3 bases are TGTGCCACAAGTTACTCGGGGTCCACTAATGAAAAACTGTTTTTT. Its translation is CATSYSGSTNEKLFF.

The chain links TRBV5-8 to TRBJ2-7; TRBD1 might be the D (6 bases). The CDR3 has 14 amino acids. Germline assignment: CDR1 SGHTS and CDR2 YDEGEE. The V end was cut by 2 bases, the J end by 5 bases, with 14 bases between. The CDR3: CASSFTGLRNEQYF. The CDR3 region has the DNA TGTGCCAGCAGCTTCACAGGGCTTCGAAACGAGCAGTACTTC.

J is TRBJ2-5 and V is TRBV5-5; no clear D. V was clipped by 4 bases and J by 2 bases, with 9 bases between them. From germline, CDR1 is SGHKS and CDR2 YYEKEE (reference sequence). The length of the CDR3 is 13 residues. CDR3 nucleotides: TGTGCCAGCAGCCTCGGGTCACAAGAGACCCAGTACTTC. The encoded protein is CASSLGSQETQYF.

The CDR3 coding sequence is TGCGCCAGCAGCGGACAGGGACAGTCCTCCTCCTACGAGCAGTACTTC. Protein: CASSGQGQSSSYEQYF. The chain uses TRBV4-1 and TRBJ2-7; 8 bases fit TRBD1. The ends lost 5 bases at V and 0 bases at J; junction bases unmatched: 9. CDR1 is MGHRA, CDR2 YSYEKL, per germline. The CDR3 contains 16 residues.

The chain uses TRBV5-1 and TRBJ1-3, with D perhaps matching TRBD1 (5 bases). The CDR3 covers 18 residues. Germline assignment: CDR1 SGHRS and CDR2 YFSETQ. Trimming left V 4 bases short and J 3 bases short, with 23 bases between. The CDR3 sequence: CASSPLSMRGVGGNTIYF. The CDR3 DNA reads TGCGCCAGCAGCCCGTTATCAATGCGGGGGGTAGGTGGAAACACCATATATTTT.

The genes are TRBV28 and TRBJ1-2; D unresolved. This CDR3 contains 13 residues. Trimming took off 1 base at V and 4 bases at J, with 7 bases between the two ends. Germline V gene lookup returns CDR1 MDHEN and CDR2 SYDVKM. CDR3 region: CASSLSSPYGYTF. The CDR3 DNA follows: TGTGCCAGCAGTTTATCGAGCCCCTATGGCTACACCTTC.

This clone was picked up a small number of times. This chain uses TRBV19 with TRBJ2-2; D call uncertain. The germline gives CDR1 LNHDA, CDR2 SQIVND (reference sequence). The V end lost 5 bases, the J end lost 3 bases, and 16 bases lay between the germline ends. The CDR3 covers 16 residues. The CDR3: CASSDQATQHTGELFF. The CDR3 coding sequence is TGTGCCAGTAGTGATCAAGCGACTCAGCACACCGGGGAGCTGTTTTTT.